One and the same sample provided the 6 T cell receptor beta chains below, sequenced in a study of cytomegalovirus exposure and HLA in healthy donors. With 60 Vbeta and 13 Jbeta primers, the PCR was carried out. Some clones are missing from TCRdb's copy, which holds only in-frame ones; the method was immunoSEQ multiplex PCR. The sample lists some 180,000 clones; about four fifths were seen once. The specimen sequenced was PBMCs. The receptors were gathered from a woman in her 30s in good health and CMV-seropositive.

The chain carries TRBV28 and TRBJ1-1; 7 bases match TRBD1. Germline V gene sequence: CDR1 MDHEN, CDR2 SYDVKM. The CDR3 has 14 residues. V shed 9 bases and J 0 bases; nucleotides not matched to a gene: 7. The CDR3 spells CASSGQPMNTEAFF. As DNA, the CDR3 is TGTGCCAGTTCGGGACAGCCGATGAACACTGAAGCTTTCTTT.

This rearrangement joins TRBV7-3 to TRBJ2-7, with D possibly being TRBD1 (5 bases). The CDR3 spans 15 residues. Germline V gives CDR1 SGHTA, CDR2 FQGTGA. V gave up 2 bases and J gave up 3 bases, with 14 bases separating them. The CDR3 here is CASSLPRESVYEQYF. DNA for the CDR3: TGTGCCAGCAGCTTACCCAGGGAATCCGTCTACGAGCAGTACTTC.

Comments on this clone: Other DNA sequences from this sample encode an identical CDR3 as well. The chain uses TRBV19 and TRBJ1-4, with TRBD1 matching over 7 bases. Per germline, CDR1 LNHDA and CDR2 SQIVND (reference sequence). The V and J ends lost 2 bases and 8 bases, in that order; junction bases with no gene match: 8. The CDR3 has 15 amino acids. The CDR3 region is CASSILDRAGEKLFF. The CDR3, as DNA: TGTGCCAGTAGTATACTAGACAGGGCGGGAGAAAAACTGTTTTTT.

The chain uses TRBV4-3 and TRBJ2-5; TRBD2 might be the D (6 bases). This CDR3 has 15 residues. The V end was cut by 3 bases, the J end by 5 bases, with 16 bases between. CDR1 and CDR2 (germline): LGHNA, YSLEER. CDR3 DNA sequence: TGCGCCAGCAGCCAGGACCCCGTTGCGGGGGAGACCCAGTACTTC. Protein product: CASSQDPVAGETQYF.

The chain combines TRBV28 with TRBJ1-2; no definite D call. CDR3 length: 16 amino acids. Trimming took off 6 bases at V and 2 bases at J, with 19 bases between the two ends. Germline loops: CDR1 MDHEN, CDR2 SYDVKM. The CDR3 spells CASSILRVIGNYGYTF. The CDR3 region has the DNA TGTGCCAGCAGCATACTCCGGGTTATTGGGAACTATGGCTACACCTTC.

This clone occurred once. The chain has TRBV30 and TRBJ1-6, with D maybe TRBD1 (6 bases). The CDR3 loop spans 14 amino acids. Germline V gene sequence: CDR1 GTSNPN, CDR2 SVGIG (reference sequence). The V end was cut by 0 bases, the J end by 10 bases, with 13 bases between. CDR3 sequence (DNA): TGTGCCTGGAGTGTAGGAGTAGGGGGATCACCCCTCCACTTT. Translating it yields CAWSVGVGGSPLHF.